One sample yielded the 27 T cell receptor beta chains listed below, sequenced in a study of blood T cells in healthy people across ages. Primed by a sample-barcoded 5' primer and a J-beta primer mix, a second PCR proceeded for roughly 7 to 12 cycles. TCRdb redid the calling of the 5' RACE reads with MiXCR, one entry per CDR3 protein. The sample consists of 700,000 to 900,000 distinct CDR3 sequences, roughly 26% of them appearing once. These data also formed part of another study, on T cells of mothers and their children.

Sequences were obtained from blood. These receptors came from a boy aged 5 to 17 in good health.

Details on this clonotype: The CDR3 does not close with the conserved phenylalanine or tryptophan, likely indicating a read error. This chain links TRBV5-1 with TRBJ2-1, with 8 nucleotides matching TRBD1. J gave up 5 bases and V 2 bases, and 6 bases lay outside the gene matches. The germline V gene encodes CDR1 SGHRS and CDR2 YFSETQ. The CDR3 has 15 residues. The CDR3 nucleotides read TGCGCCAGCAGCTTAAGACAGGGGAAAAACAATGAGCAGTTCCTC. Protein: CASSLRQGKNNEQFL.

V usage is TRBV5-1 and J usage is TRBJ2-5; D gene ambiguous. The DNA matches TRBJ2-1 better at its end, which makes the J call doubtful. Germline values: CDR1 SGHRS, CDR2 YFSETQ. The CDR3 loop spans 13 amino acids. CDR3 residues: CASSLAPTREQFF. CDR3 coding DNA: TGCGCCAGCAGCTTGGCCCCCACGCGCGAGCAGTTCTTC.

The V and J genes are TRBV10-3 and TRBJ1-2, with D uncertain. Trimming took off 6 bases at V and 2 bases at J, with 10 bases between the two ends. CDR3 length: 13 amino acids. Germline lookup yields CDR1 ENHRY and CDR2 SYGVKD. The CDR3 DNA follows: TGTGCCATCAGCACGGACGGAAACTATGGCTACACCTTC. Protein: CAISTDGNYGYTF.

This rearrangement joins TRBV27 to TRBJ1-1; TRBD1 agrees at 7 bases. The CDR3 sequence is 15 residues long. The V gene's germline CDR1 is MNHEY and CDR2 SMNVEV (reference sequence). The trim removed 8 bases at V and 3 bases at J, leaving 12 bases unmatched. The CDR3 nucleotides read TGTGCCAGCCGAAAGACAGGGAGAGGGTACACTGAAGCTTTCTTT. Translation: CASRKTGRGYTEAFF.

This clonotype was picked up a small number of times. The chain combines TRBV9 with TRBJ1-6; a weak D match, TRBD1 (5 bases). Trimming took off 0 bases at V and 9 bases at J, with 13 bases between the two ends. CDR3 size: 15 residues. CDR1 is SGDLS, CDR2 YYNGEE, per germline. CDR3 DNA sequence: TGTGCCAGCAGCGTAGACGGACGGGGCTCTTCACCCCTCCACTTT. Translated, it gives CASSVDGRGSSPLHF.

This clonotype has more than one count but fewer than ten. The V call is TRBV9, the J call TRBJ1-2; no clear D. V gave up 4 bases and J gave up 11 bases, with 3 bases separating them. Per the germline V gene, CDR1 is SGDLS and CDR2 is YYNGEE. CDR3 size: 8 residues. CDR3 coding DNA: TGTGCCAGCAGCCTATACACCTTC. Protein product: CASSLYTF.

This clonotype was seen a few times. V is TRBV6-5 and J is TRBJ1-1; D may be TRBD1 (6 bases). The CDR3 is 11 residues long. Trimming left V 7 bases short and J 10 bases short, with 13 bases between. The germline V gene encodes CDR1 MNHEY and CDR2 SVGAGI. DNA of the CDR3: TGTGCCAGCACCGGGGGGCGGGGAGCTTTCTTT. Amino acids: CASTGGRGAFF.

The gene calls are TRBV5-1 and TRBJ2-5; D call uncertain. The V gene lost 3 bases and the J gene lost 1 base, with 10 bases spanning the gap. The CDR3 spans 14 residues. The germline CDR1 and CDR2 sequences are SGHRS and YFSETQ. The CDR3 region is CASSWQATQETQYF. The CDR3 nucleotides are TGCGCCAGCAGCTGGCAGGCCACCCAAGAGACCCAGTACTTC.

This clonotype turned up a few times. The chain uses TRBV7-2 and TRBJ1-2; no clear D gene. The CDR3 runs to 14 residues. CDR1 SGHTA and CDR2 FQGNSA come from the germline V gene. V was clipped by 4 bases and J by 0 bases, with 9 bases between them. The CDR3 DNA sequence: TGTGCCAGCAGCTGGGAAGGCGCTAACTATGGCTACACCTTC. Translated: CASSWEGANYGYTF.

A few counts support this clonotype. The CDR3 DNA reads TGCGCCAGCAGCTCGGGACACCCGAACACCGGGGAGCTGTTTTTT. Its translation is CASSSGHPNTGELFF. The chain uses TRBV5-1 and TRBJ2-2, with D perhaps matching TRBD1 (6 bases). Germline V gene sequence: CDR1 SGHRS, CDR2 YFSETQ. Deletions cut 3 bases from V and 0 bases from J, with 9 bases between. CDR3 length: 15 amino acids.

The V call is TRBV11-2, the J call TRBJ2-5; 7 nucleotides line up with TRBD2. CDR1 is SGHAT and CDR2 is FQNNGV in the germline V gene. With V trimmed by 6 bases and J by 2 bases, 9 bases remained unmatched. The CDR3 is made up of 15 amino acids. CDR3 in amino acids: CASRTIGGRQETQYF. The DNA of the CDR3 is TGTGCCAGCAGAACAATCGGGGGGAGGCAAGAGACCCAGTACTTC.

The CDR3 region has the DNA TGTGCCAGCAGTCCAACCCTCGATCCCCGCTACGAGCAGTACTTC. It encodes CASSPTLDPRYEQYF. The J gene is TRBJ2-5, the V gene TRBV6-5; no clear D. The end of the DNA fits TRBJ2-7 better, so the J call may be wrong. The CDR3 contains 15 residues. Germline V gene sequence: CDR1 MNHEY, CDR2 SVGAGI.

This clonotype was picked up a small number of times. The CDR3 bases are TGTGCCAGTAACGGGGACCAAGAGACCCAGTACTTC. Amino acid sequence: CASNGDQETQYF. This sequence joins TRBV6-1 and TRBJ2-5, with D perhaps TRBD2 (5 bases). V was pared by 9 bases and J by 0 bases, with 8 bases between. CDR3 length: 12 amino acids. CDR1 and CDR2 (germline): MNHNS, SASEGT.

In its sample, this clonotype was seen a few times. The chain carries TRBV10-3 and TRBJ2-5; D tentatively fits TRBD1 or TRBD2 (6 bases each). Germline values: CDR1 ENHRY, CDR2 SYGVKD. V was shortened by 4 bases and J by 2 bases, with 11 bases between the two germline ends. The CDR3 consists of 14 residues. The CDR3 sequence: CAISGGDKQETQYF. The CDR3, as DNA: TGTGCCATCAGTGGCGGGGACAAGCAAGAGACCCAGTACTTC.

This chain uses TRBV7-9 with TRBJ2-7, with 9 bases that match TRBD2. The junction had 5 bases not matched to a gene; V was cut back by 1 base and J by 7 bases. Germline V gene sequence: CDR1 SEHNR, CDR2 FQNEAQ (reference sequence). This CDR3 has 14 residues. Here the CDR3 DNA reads TGTGCCAGCAGCTTAGGCGGGGGGGTCCGAGAGCAGTACTTC. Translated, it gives CASSLGGGVREQYF.

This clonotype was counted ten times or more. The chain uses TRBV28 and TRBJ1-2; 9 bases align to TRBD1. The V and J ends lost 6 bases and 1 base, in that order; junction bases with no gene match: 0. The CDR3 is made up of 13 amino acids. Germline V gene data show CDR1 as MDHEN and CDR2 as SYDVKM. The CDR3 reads CASRGQGNYGYTF. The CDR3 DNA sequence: TGTGCCAGCAGGGGACAGGGTAACTATGGCTACACCTTC.

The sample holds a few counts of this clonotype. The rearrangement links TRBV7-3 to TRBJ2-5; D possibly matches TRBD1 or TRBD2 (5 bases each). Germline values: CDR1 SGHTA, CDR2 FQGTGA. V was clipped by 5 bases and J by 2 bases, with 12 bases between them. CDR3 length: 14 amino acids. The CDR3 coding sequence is TGTGCCAGCAGCAATGGGACGCCACAAGAGACCCAGTACTTC. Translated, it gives CASSNGTPQETQYF. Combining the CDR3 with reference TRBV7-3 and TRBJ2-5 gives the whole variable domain GAGVSQTPSNKVTEKGKYVELRCDPISGHTALYWYRQSLGQGPEFLIYFQGTGAADDSGLPNDRFFAVRPEGSVSTLKIQRTERGDSAVYLCASSNGTPQETQYFGPGTRLLVL.

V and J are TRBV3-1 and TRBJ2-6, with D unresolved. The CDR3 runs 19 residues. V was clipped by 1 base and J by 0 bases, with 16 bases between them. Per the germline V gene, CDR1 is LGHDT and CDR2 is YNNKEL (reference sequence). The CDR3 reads CASSQAWDDGISGANVLTF. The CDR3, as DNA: TGTGCCAGCAGCCAAGCTTGGGATGACGGAATCTCTGGGGCCAACGTCCTGACTTTC.

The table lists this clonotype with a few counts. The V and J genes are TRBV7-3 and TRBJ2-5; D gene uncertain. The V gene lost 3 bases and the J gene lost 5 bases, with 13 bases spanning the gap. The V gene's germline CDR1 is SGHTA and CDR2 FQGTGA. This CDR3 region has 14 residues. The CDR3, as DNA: TGTGCCAGCAGCTTTGGAAACTCTAGGGAGACCCAGTACTTC. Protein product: CASSFGNSRETQYF.

The CDR3: CASSLTQGTYGYTF. CDR3 nucleotide sequence: TGTGCCAGCAGCCTCACTCAGGGGACCTATGGCTACACCTTC. The chain links TRBV7-6 to TRBJ1-2, with D possibly TRBD1 on 6 matching bases. Looked up from germline, CDR1 is SGHVS and CDR2 is FNYEAQ. Trimming shortened V by 5 bases and J by 4 bases, and 14 bases separated the two germline ends. This CDR3 has 14 amino acids.

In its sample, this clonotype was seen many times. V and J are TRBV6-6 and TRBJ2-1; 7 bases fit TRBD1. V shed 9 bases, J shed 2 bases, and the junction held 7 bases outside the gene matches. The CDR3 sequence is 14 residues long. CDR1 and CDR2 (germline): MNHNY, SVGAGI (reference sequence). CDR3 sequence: CASSLTGTYNEQFF. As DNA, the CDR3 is TGTGCCAGTAGCTTGACAGGGACCTACAATGAGCAGTTCTTC.

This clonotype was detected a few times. The CDR3 reads CATSRGEGVSGNTIYF. CDR3 nucleotide sequence: TGTGCCACCAGCAGAGGAGAGGGAGTTTCTGGAAACACCATATATTTT. This chain connects TRBV15 to TRBJ1-3; D unresolved. Germline-derived CDR1 and CDR2 are LNHNV and YYDKDF (reference sequence). Trimming pared 1 base from V and 1 base from J, leaving 11 bases between. There are 16 residues in the CDR3.

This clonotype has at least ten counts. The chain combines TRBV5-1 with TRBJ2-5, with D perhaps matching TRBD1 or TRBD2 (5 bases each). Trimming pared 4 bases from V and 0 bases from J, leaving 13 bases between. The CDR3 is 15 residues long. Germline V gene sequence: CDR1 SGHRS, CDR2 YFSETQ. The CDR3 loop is CASSPGRLYQETQYF. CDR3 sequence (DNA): TGCGCCAGCAGCCCGGGACGGCTGTACCAAGAGACCCAGTACTTC.

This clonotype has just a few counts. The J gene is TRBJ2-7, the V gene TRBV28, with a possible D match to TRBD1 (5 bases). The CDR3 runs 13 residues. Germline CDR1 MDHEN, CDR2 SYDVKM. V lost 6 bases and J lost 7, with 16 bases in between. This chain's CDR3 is CASSRDFLREQYF. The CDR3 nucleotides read TGTGCCAGCAGCAGGGATTTCCTCAGGGAGCAGTACTTC.

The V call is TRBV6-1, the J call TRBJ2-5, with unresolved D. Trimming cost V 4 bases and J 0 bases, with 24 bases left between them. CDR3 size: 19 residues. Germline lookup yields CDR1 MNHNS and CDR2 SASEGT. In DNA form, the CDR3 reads TGTGCCAGCAGTGGGACCGAAGGGCTTTCCTTTAAGTACCAAGAGACCCAGTACTTC. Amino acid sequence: CASSGTEGLSFKYQETQYF.

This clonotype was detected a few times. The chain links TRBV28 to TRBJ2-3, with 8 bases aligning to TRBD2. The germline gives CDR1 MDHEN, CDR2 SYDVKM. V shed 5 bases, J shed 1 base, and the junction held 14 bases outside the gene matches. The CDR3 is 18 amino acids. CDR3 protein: CASSHAPAQRGRTDTQYF. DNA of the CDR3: TGTGCCAGCAGTCATGCCCCCGCACAGCGGGGGCGCACAGATACGCAGTATTTT.

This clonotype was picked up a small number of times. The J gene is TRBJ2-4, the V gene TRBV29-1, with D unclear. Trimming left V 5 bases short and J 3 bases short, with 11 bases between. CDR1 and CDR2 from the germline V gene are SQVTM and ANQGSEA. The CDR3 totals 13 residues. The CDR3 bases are TGCAGCGTTCGACGCTTACTCAAAAACATTCAGTACTTC. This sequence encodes CSVRRLLKNIQYF.